Below are 23 T cell receptor beta chains sequenced from a single sample in a study of T cells in Graves' hyperthyroidism and ophthalmopathy. Using RNA transcripts as the source, TCR beta CDR3 regions were amplified. The HTBI primer set drove a first-round RT-PCR of the TCR CDR3. TCRdb reprocessed the multiplex PCR reads with MiXCR, giving one entry per CDR3 protein. The sample gives 350,000 to 400,000 distinct CDR3 sequences, roughly 19% of which show up once; 3.5% to 4% is in the top ten. The sequenced sample consisted of blood. All receptors come from a woman between 18 and 30 years old with Graves' hyperthyroidism.

Only a few counts were recorded for this clonotype. The chain uses TRBV5-5 and TRBJ1-1; D is unresolved. Per the germline V gene, CDR1 is SGHKS and CDR2 is YYEKEE (reference sequence). CDR3 length equals 13 residues. The ends were cut back, 3 bases at V and 4 bases at J, with 10 bases in the middle. For the CDR3, the DNA is TGTGCCAGCAGCTCTCCGTACAGCACTGAAGCTTTCTTT. Amino acids: CASSSPYSTEAFF.

This clonotype showed up many times. The V and J genes are TRBV7-8 and TRBJ2-5, with TRBD1 identical over 9 bases. This CDR3 is built from 19 residues. V lost 2 bases to trimming and J lost 9 bases; unmatched junction nucleotides: 22. Germline CDR1 and CDR2: SGHVS and FQNEAQ. CDR3 in amino acids: CASSLWPYKKQGAAVAQYF. The CDR3 DNA is TGTGCCAGCAGCTTATGGCCCTACAAAAAACAGGGGGCTGCAGTGGCCCAGTACTTC.

This chain connects TRBV12-3 or TRBV12-4 to TRBJ2-5; 11 positions match TRBD2. This CDR3 has 16 amino acids. Unmatched junction bases numbered 8, after V lost 5 bases and J lost 3 bases. The CDR3: CASSPTPLAGEETQYF. The DNA for the CDR3 is TGTGCCAGCAGTCCCACCCCACTAGCGGGAGAAGAGACCCAGTACTTC.

The gene calls are TRBV5-6 and TRBJ1-5; D may be TRBD1 (5 bases). Trimming left V 4 bases short and J 0 bases short, with 14 bases between. In germline, CDR1 is SGHDT, CDR2 YYEEEE. The CDR3 consists of 16 residues. This CDR3 reads CASSRGTVLSNQPQHF. CDR3 bases: TGTGCCAGCAGCCGGGGGACCGTCCTTAGCAATCAGCCCCAGCATTTT. Full variable domain (outside the CDR3, taken from reference TRBV5-6 and TRBJ1-5): DAGVTQSPTHLIKTRGQQVTLRCSPKSGHDTVSWYQQALGQGPQFIFQYYEEEERQRGNFPDRFSGHQFPNYSSELNVNALLLGDSALYLCASSRGTVLSNQPQHFGDGTRLSIL.

This chain connects TRBV6-2 or TRBV6-3 to TRBJ2-7, with TRBD1 matching 8 bases. Germline loops: CDR1 MNHEY, CDR2 SVGEGT. With V trimmed by 5 bases and J by 5 bases, 11 bases remained unmatched. The CDR3 has 15 amino acids. The DNA for the CDR3 is TGTGCCAGCAGTAGATCCGGGCAGGGGGCCCACGAGCAGTACTTC. It translates to CASSRSGQGAHEQYF.

This clonotype was detected once. DNA for the CDR3: TGTGCCAGCAGTTCTGAGGCCCAGTACTTC. It translates to CASSSEAQYF. The chain joins TRBV28 to TRBJ2-5; D gene ambiguous. CDR1 and CDR2 (germline): MDHEN, SYDVKM. This CDR3 has 10 amino acids. The germline V and J ends were trimmed by 4 bases and 9 bases, with 6 bases remaining between them.

The V and J genes are TRBV28 and TRBJ2-7, with D unresolved. The CDR3 loop spans 13 amino acids. Per germline, CDR1 MDHEN and CDR2 SYDVKM. The V end lost 1 base, the J end lost 1 base, and 5 bases lay between the germline ends. The CDR3: CASSLSQSYEQYF. The CDR3 DNA reads TGTGCCAGCAGTTTATCACAGTCCTACGAGCAGTACTTC.

This sequence joins TRBV7-2 and TRBJ2-2; tentatively, D is TRBD1 (5 bases). Germline V gene data show CDR1 as SGHTA and CDR2 as FQGNSA. The CDR3 contains 14 residues. V dropped 4 bases and J dropped 2 bases, with 8 bases sitting between them. The CDR3 loop reads CASSWGANTGELFF. DNA of the CDR3: TGTGCCAGCAGCTGGGGCGCCAACACCGGGGAGCTGTTTTTT.

The table lists this clonotype with many counts. The rearrangement joins TRBV7-9 to TRBJ1-2; 7 bases line up with TRBD1. The CDR3 runs 13 residues. Germline values: CDR1 SEHNR, CDR2 FQNEAQ (reference sequence). Trimming removed 5 bases from V and 3 bases from J; junction bases left unmatched: 3. The DNA for the CDR3 is TGTGCCAGCAGCGAACAGGGGTACTATGGCTACACCTTC. Its translation: CASSEQGYYGYTF.

This clonotype showed up just a few times. The chain employs TRBV4-1 and TRBJ1-1; the match to TRBD1 covers 8 bases. The CDR3 is 17 amino acids. The germline gives CDR1 MGHRA, CDR2 YSYEKL. The junction had 9 bases not matched to a gene; V was cut back by 3 bases and J by 0 bases. The CDR3 region has the DNA TGCGCCAGCAGCCAGAGGACAGGGCTCAAAATGAACACTGAAGCTTTCTTT. Its protein is CASSQRTGLKMNTEAFF.

This clonotype was observed many times. The chain joins TRBV20-1 to TRBJ2-6; 7 bases align to TRBD1. CDR3 length: 14 residues. The junction had 2 bases not matched to a gene; V was cut back by 5 bases and J by 1 base. Looked up from germline, CDR1 is DFQATT and CDR2 is SNEGSKA (reference sequence). The CDR3, as DNA: TGCAGTGCTCGACAGGGTTCTGGGGCCAACGTCCTGACTTTC. It yields the protein CSARQGSGANVLTF.

This chain connects TRBV10-3 to TRBJ2-5; D is undetermined. V lost 6 bases, J lost 0 bases, and 11 bases lay in between. Germline loops: CDR1 ENHRY, CDR2 SYGVKD. The CDR3 loop spans 14 amino acids. CDR3 loop: CAISGSPDQETQYF. The CDR3 DNA reads TGTGCCATCAGCGGCTCCCCCGACCAAGAGACCCAGTACTTC.

The chain carries TRBV12-3 or TRBV12-4 and TRBJ1-5; D gene uncertain. Trimming pared 2 bases from V and 3 bases from J, leaving 8 bases between. The CDR3 covers 14 residues. DNA for the CDR3: TGTGCCAGCAGTTTAAGGCAGCTCAATCAGCCCCAGCATTTT. Translation: CASSLRQLNQPQHF.

CDR3 sequence: CASSLIPSGGETQYF. CDR3 nucleotides: TGTGCCAGCAGCTTAATCCCTAGCGGGGGGGAGACCCAGTACTTC. The V gene is TRBV7-2, the J gene TRBJ2-5; 11 nucleotides agree with TRBD2. The germline CDR1 and CDR2 sequences are SGHTA and FQGNSA. The J segment lost 5 bases and the V segment lost 2 bases, leaving 4 bases of the junction unmatched. The CDR3 has 15 amino acids.

This clonotype has at least ten counts. The chain combines TRBV30 with TRBJ1-5, with D tentatively TRBD1 (6 bases). Germline V gives CDR1 GTSNPN, CDR2 SVGIG (reference sequence). The CDR3 has 14 amino acids. Trimming shortened V by 1 base and J by 3 bases, and 10 bases separated the two germline ends. The CDR3 loop is CAWSADRINQPQHF. The CDR3 region has the DNA TGTGCCTGGAGTGCGGACAGAATCAATCAGCCCCAGCATTTT.

This clonotype was counted only a few times. This sequence joins TRBV20-1 and TRBJ2-5; D may be TRBD2 (6 bases). V gave up 6 bases and J gave up 4 bases, with 15 bases separating them. This CDR3 comprises 13 residues. Germline V gene data show CDR1 as DFQATT and CDR2 as SNEGSKA (reference sequence). CDR3 DNA sequence: TGCAGTGCCGGCCTAACTAGCCCAGAGACCCAGTACTTC. Its protein product is CSAGLTSPETQYF.

This clonotype came up many times. The V and J genes are TRBV11-1 and TRBJ1-2; possible D gene TRBD1, 6 bases. Germline CDR1 reads SGHAT; CDR2 reads FQDESV (reference sequence). The CDR3 runs to 13 residues. Trimming removed 5 bases at V and 8 bases at J, with 15 bases between. Written as DNA, the CDR3 is TGTGCCAGCAGCAAACAGGGAGTGACGGGCTACACCTTC. This sequence encodes CASSKQGVTGYTF.

Many counts were recorded for this clonotype. The rearrangement links TRBV7-2 to TRBJ1-2; D gene uncertain. Germline lookup yields CDR1 SGHTA and CDR2 FQGNSA. This CDR3 comprises 14 residues. Deletions cut 1 base from V and 4 bases from J, with 10 bases between. The CDR3 DNA is TGTGCCAGCAGCTTAGTTGGGGAGGGCTATGGCTACACCTTC. Encoded protein: CASSLVGEGYGYTF.

This clonotype was recorded many times. The CDR3 DNA follows: TGTGCCAGTAGCCAGCGGCGGGACGGCAATCAGCCCCAGCATTTT. It translates to CASSQRRDGNQPQHF. The rearrangement links TRBV19 to TRBJ1-5; weak D call: TRBD1 (5 bases). CDR3 length equals 15 residues. From germline, CDR1 is LNHDA and CDR2 SQIVND (reference sequence). V lost 6 bases and J lost 2, with 14 bases in between.

This clonotype was detected many times. This chain connects TRBV27 to TRBJ2-5, with 10 bases fitting TRBD2. This CDR3 spans 19 amino acids. Germline V CDR1 and CDR2: MNHEY, SMNVEV (reference sequence). The V and J ends lost 7 bases and 0 bases, in that order; junction bases with no gene match: 17. The CDR3 DNA reads TGTGCCAGCACTCCTACCCCGCTAGCGGGGGACCCCTACCAAGAGACCCAGTACTTC. Its protein product is CASTPTPLAGDPYQETQYF.

The CDR3 sequence: CATTSGAGGLSTYEQYF. In DNA form, the CDR3 reads TGTGCCACAACCTCAGGAGCGGGAGGATTAAGCACCTACGAGCAGTACTTC. This chain connects TRBV28 to TRBJ2-7; 9 nucleotides match TRBD2. The CDR3 contains 17 residues. Trimming took 10 bases from V and 2 from J; bases not matched to a gene: 18. Germline values: CDR1 MDHEN, CDR2 SYDVKM.

This clonotype has a count of ten or more. V gene TRBV10-3 combines with J gene TRBJ1-2, with unresolved D. V was trimmed by 0 bases and J by 8 bases, leaving 13 bases between them. The CDR3 totals 14 residues. CDR1 ENHRY and CDR2 SYGVKD come from the germline V gene. The CDR3, as DNA: TGTGCCATCAGTGAGTCCCTAGGGCAGGAGGGCTACACCTTC. Translating gives CAISESLGQEGYTF.

This clonotype has just a few counts. The rearrangement uses TRBV5-1 and TRBJ2-5; D remains unclear. The CDR3 is 13 amino acids. With 1 base removed from V and 2 bases from J, the gap between germline ends came to 6 bases. Germline V gene sequence: CDR1 SGHRS, CDR2 YFSETQ. This CDR3 reads CASSLNKQETQYF. DNA of the CDR3: TGCGCCAGCAGCTTGAACAAGCAAGAGACCCAGTACTTC.